The rows below give T cell receptor beta chains drawn from one sample of a study of cytomegalovirus exposure and HLA in healthy donors. The table came from immunoSEQ multiplex PCR; TCRdb's copy has only in-frame clones and leaves some out. The data contain roughly 120,000 clones, about two thirds of them seen just once; the ten biggest clones take up about 9%. Sequencing was performed on PBMCs. Receptor source: a man younger than 40 in good health and CMV-seropositive. Each CDR3 is given with its conserved first and last residue. Each record gives: J gene, V gene, clone size, CDR3 length, D gene, CDR3 protein, CDR3 DNA. D genes are given only for firm matches. Rows give clone size only sometimes, using once, few, many, or a class for an expanded clone.

TRBJ2-2 TRBV27 few 17 . CASTTSIRTGTSGELFF TGTGCCAGCACCACCTCCATTCGAACAGGAACATCCGGGGAGCTGTTTTTT
TRBJ1-2 TRBV28 . 15 . CASTKRGGANYGYTF TGTGCCAGCACCAAAAGGGGGGGCGCTAACTATGGCTACACCTTC
TRBJ2-3 TRBV7-9 . 16 TRBD2 CASSFLAGGPTDTQYF TGTGCCAGCAGCTTTCTAGCGGGGGGGCCGACAGATACGCAGTATTTT
TRBJ1-2 TRBV7-9 . 15 TRBD1 CSSSSGQGNSYGYTF TGTTCCAGCAGCTCCGGACAGGGCAATAGCTATGGCTACACCTTC
TRBJ2-6 TRBV6-1 . 17 TRBD1 CASSVGTGLTWANVLTF TGTGCCAGCAGTGTGGGGACAGGGCTTACCTGGGCCAACGTCCTGACTTTC
TRBJ2-7 TRBV5-1 few 14 TRBD1 CASGPTGGSYEQYF TGCGCCAGCGGCCCTACAGGGGGCTCCTACGAGCAGTACTTC
TRBJ2-1 TRBV11-3 . 16 TRBD2 CASSPRTSGGYNEQFF TGTGCCAGCAGCCCGAGGACTAGCGGGGGGTACAATGAGCAGTTCTTC
TRBJ1-2 TRBV7-2 few 17 TRBD1 CASSLPSEGARGYGYTF TGTGCCAGCAGCTTACCCTCAGAGGGGGCTAGGGGCTATGGCTACACCTTC
TRBJ2-3 TRBV9 . 14 . CASSAGMSTDTQYF TGTGCCAGCAGCGCGGGGATGAGCACAGATACGCAGTATTTT
TRBJ1-4 TRBV19 . 14 . CASSHGDREEKLFF TGTGCCAGTAGCCACGGTGATCGGGAGGAAAAACTGTTTTTT
TRBJ2-5 TRBV7-2 . 16 . CASRPQTVGNQETQYF TGTGCCAGCCGCCCGCAGACAGTAGGCAACCAAGAGACCCAGTACTTC
TRBJ1-5 TRBV19 . 14 . CASSPDRSNQPQHF TGTGCCAGTAGTCCCGACAGGAGCAATCAGCCCCAGCATTTT
TRBJ1-2 TRBV9 . 14 . CASSVGGQVYGYTF TGTGCCAGCAGCGTAGGGGGGCAGGTCTATGGCTACACCTTC
TRBJ1-1 TRBV7-8 . 15 . CASSQAVGLGTEAFF TGTGCCAGCAGCCAAGCGGTCGGGTTGGGGACTGAAGCTTTCTTT
TRBJ1-1 TRBV19 . 14 . CASTTRVMNTEAFF TGTGCCAGTACCACGAGGGTAATGAACACTGAAGCTTTCTTT
TRBJ1-2 TRBV5-8 few 15 . CASSFMDSLNYGYTF TGTGCCAGCAGCTTTATGGACAGCCTTAACTATGGCTACACCTTC
TRBJ2-5 TRBV15 . 18 TRBD2 CATSRGGLAERYQETQYF TGTGCCACCAGCAGAGGGGGACTAGCGGAAAGGTACCAAGAGACCCAGTACTTC
TRBJ1-2 TRBV6-5 . 12 . CASSHNPQFNTF TGTGCCAGCAGTCACAATCCTCAGTTCAACACCTTC
TRBJ1-1 TRBV28 . 15 TRBD1 CASSFWTGGYSEAFF TGTGCCAGCAGTTTCTGGACAGGGGGTTACAGTGAAGCTTTCTTT
TRBJ2-4 TRBV6-5 . 15 TRBD1 CASSYSDRGGDIQYF TGTGCCAGCAGTTACTCGGACAGGGGAGGGGACATTCAGTACTTC
TRBJ2-2 TRBV5-1 . 17 TRBD2 CASSFDVSRGGSGELFF TGCGCCAGCAGCTTCGACGTTTCGCGGGGGGGTTCCGGGGAGCTGTTTTTT
TRBJ1-1 TRBV6-1 . 15 TRBD1 CASSELDRGSTEAFF TGTGCCAGCAGTGAACTGGACAGGGGTTCTACTGAAGCTTTCTTT
TRBJ2-1 TRBV5-1 once 15 . CASSLASGALNEQFF TGCGCCAGCAGCTTGGCTTCCGGAGCCCTCAATGAGCAGTTCTTC
TRBJ1-6 TRBV2 . 16 TRBD1 CASNTHRGVNNSPLHF TGTGCCAGCAACACTCACAGGGGTGTCAATAATTCACCCCTCCACTTT
TRBJ1-5 TRBV25-1 few 13 . CASALGGEQPQHF TGTGCCAGCGCCTTGGGGGGAGAGCAGCCCCAGCATTTT
TRBJ2-7 TRBV30 . 13 TRBD1 CALTQGAGYEQYF TGTGCCTTGACACAGGGGGCAGGCTACGAGCAGTACTTC
TRBJ2-2 TRBV9 once 18 TRBD2 CASSPLTSGGAFGGELFF TGTGCCAGCAGCCCCCTGACTAGCGGGGGGGCTTTTGGCGGGGAGCTGTTTTTT
TRBJ1-1 TRBV11-2 few 15 . CASSFSSGSGTEAFF TGTGCCAGCAGCTTTTCGTCGGGTTCTGGCACTGAAGCTTTCTTT
TRBJ2-7 TRBV9 few 14 . CASSVGGPSYEQYF TGTGCCAGCAGCGTAGGAGGGCCCTCCTACGAGCAGTACTTC
TRBJ2-2 TRBV29-1 . 14 . CSATAAGGHGELFF TGCAGCGCCACCGCTGCAGGGGGGCACGGGGAGCTGTTTTTT
TRBJ2-3 TRBV10-3 . 16 TRBD2 CAISDGTSGRVDTQYF TGTGCCATCAGTGATGGGACTAGCGGGAGAGTAGATACGCAGTATTTT
TRBJ2-7 TRBV25-1 . 15 . CASSPHRGSSYEQYF TGTGCCAGCAGTCCCCACCGGGGTAGCTCCTACGAGCAGTACTTC
TRBJ2-7 TRBV13 . 16 TRBD2 CASSQGPGLASYEQYF TGTGCCAGCAGCCAAGGCCCGGGACTAGCAAGTTACGAGCAGTACTTC
TRBJ2-2 TRBV5-4 . 19 TRBD1 CASSSRQGAGGPNTGELFF TGTGCCAGCAGCTCAAGACAGGGGGCCGGGGGCCCGAACACCGGGGAGCTGTTTTTT
TRBJ1-4 TRBV21-1 . 16 . CASIRRKGRDNEKLFF TGTGCCAGCATCAGAAGGAAGGGGAGGGATAATGAAAAACTGTTTTTT
TRBJ1-1 TRBV19 once 15 . CASSMGEGVNTEAFF TGTGCCAGTAGTATGGGGGAGGGGGTGAACACTGAAGCTTTCTTT
TRBJ2-6 TRBV7-2 . 16 . CASSPNRVVGANVLTF TGTGCCAGCAGCCCCAACAGGGTCGTCGGGGCCAACGTCCTGACTTTC
TRBJ2-3 TRBV11-3 . 19 . CASSLGILWRRDDTDTQYF TGTGCCAGCAGCTTAGGGATTCTGTGGCGGCGGGATGACACAGATACGCAGTATTTT
TRBJ2-7 TRBV6-1 few 16 . CASSEERFRSSYEQYF TGTGCCAGCAGTGAGGAGAGGTTCCGGTCCTCCTACGAGCAGTACTTC
TRBJ2-1 TRBV5-1 . 16 TRBD2 CASSLEGTSGYNGQFF TGCGCCAGCAGCTTGGAGGGGACTAGCGGCTACAATGGGCAGTTCTTC
TRBJ1-1 TRBV11-1 few 17 TRBD1 CASSNTGPGTANTEAFF TGTGCCAGCAGCAATACCGGTCCCGGGACAGCGAACACTGAAGCTTTCTTT
TRBJ2-1 TRBV7-9 . 11 . CASSRGYEQFF TGTGCCAGCAGCCGCGGATATGAGCAGTTCTTC
TRBJ1-1 TRBV10-3 few 14 . CAISGGDFNTEAFF TGTGCCATCAGTGGGGGGGATTTTAACACTGAAGCTTTCTTT
TRBJ2-3 TRBV9 few 16 . CASSVGTNSFTDTQYF TGTGCCAGCAGCGTAGGAACGAACAGCTTCACAGATACGCAGTATTTT
TRBJ2-7 TRBV6-1 . 9 . CATVHEQYF TGTGCCACCGTCCACGAGCAGTACTTC
TRBJ2-1 TRBV2 . 11 . CASSFGHEQFF TGTGCCAGCAGTTTTGGGCATGAGCAGTTCTTC
TRBJ1-1 TRBV4-3 few 16 TRBD1 CASSHRRGDRDTEAFF TGCGCCAGCAGCCACAGACGCGGGGACAGGGACACTGAAGCTTTCTTT
TRBJ2-2 TRBV14 few 16 . CASSQGTTLYTGELFF TGTGCCAGCAGCCAAGGGACTACCTTATACACCGGGGAGCTGTTTTTT
TRBJ2-3 TRBV2 once 15 . CASARPGITADTQYF TGTGCCAGCGCCCGGCCGGGGATCACAGCGGATACGCAGTATTTT